A selection of T cell receptor beta chains follows, all from one sample in a study of shared clonotypes between healthy human individuals. Method: immunoSEQ multiplex PCR; TCRdb's copy keeps in-frame clones and lacks some. The sample has 1.5 million to 2.5 million clones; around 96% are singletons. Material for sequencing was naive CD8+ T cells sorted from blood. The receptors were gathered from a man between 18 and 35 years old in good health. CDR3s include the opening cysteine and the closing phenylalanine or tryptophan. A D gene is named only where the DNA matches it firmly. Not all rows give a size; the values are once, few, many and, for expanded clones, a class.

j_call v_call clone_size d_call cdr3_aa cdr3_nt
TRBJ2-5 TRBV11-2 - - CASSPSTWKETQYF TGTGCCAGCAGCCCCTCAACATGGAAAGAGACCCAGTACTTC
TRBJ1-2 TRBV4-2 - TRBD1 CASSHRRQGSYGYTF TGTGCCAGCAGCCACCGTAGACAGGGTTCCTATGGCTACACCTTC
TRBJ2-2 TRBV19 - TRBD2 CASSGGRTGELFF TGTGCCAGTAGCGGCGGGAGAACCGGGGAGCTGTTTTTT
TRBJ2-7 TRBV7-8 - - CASSLYAGWDEQYF TGTGCCAGCAGCTTATATGCGGGGTGGGACGAGCAGTACTTC
TRBJ2-7 TRBV5-1 - - CASSFGVTYEQYF TGCGCCAGCAGCTTCGGGGTAACCTACGAGCAGTACTTC
TRBJ1-3 TRBV6-1 - - CASSEAGVGNTIYF TGTGCCAGCAGTGAAGCGGGCGTGGGAAACACCATATATTTT
TRBJ2-2 TRBV9 - - CASRGELTGELFF TGTGCCAGCAGAGGAGAGCTCACCGGGGAGCTGTTTTTT
TRBJ2-2 TRBV15 - TRBD2 CATSRDQTGLAGFGNTGELFF TGTGCCACCAGCAGAGATCAGACCGGACTAGCGGGATTCGGTAACACCGGGGAGCTGTTTTTT
TRBJ2-2 TRBV7-2 - TRBD2 CASGTSGRNTGELFF TGTGCCAGCGGGACTAGCGGGAGGAACACCGGGGAGCTGTTTTTT
TRBJ2-3 TRBV29-1 - - CSVLADTQYF TGCAGCGTTCTCGCAGATACGCAGTATTTT
TRBJ2-2 TRBV30 - - CAWSRSGSGELFF TGTGCCTGGAGTAGGTCGGGGAGCGGGGAGCTGTTTTTT
TRBJ2-2 TRBV15 - - CATSRDDFTGELFF TGTGCCACCAGCAGAGATGACTTTACCGGGGAGCTGTTTTTT
TRBJ2-5 TRBV4-2 - - CASSQEWGTSQETQYF TGTGCCAGCAGCCAAGAGTGGGGGACTTCCCAGGAGACCCAGTACTTC
TRBJ2-3 TRBV4-1 - - CASSQTILGGTDTQYF TGCGCCAGCAGCCAAACTATTCTAGGAGGAACAGATACGCAGTATTTT
TRBJ2-4 TRBV4-1 - - CASSQTPGAGMFENIQYF TGCGCCAGCAGCCAAACCCCCGGGGCAGGGATGTTTGAAAACATTCAGTACTTC
TRBJ2-2 TRBV28 - - CASSLFSGELFF TGTGCCAGCAGTTTGTTTTCCGGGGAGCTGTTTTTT
TRBJ1-1 TRBV6-5 - - CASRDLNTEAFF TGTGCCAGCAGGGACCTGAACACTGAAGCTTTCTTT
TRBJ1-1 TRBV5-6 - - CASSFTVMNTEAFF TGTGCCAGCAGCTTTACAGTCATGAACACTGAAGCTTTCTTT
TRBJ1-5 TRBV6-6 - - CAITARGDQPQHF TGTGCCATCACAGCGAGGGGAGATCAGCCCCAGCATTTT
TRBJ2-3 TRBV7-9 - - CASSHLDTDTQYF TGTGCCAGCAGCCATTTGGACACAGATACGCAGTATTTT
TRBJ2-7 TRBV4-1 - TRBD2 CASTQSGSGEQYF TGCGCCAGCACCCAAAGCGGGAGCGGCGAGCAGTACTTC
TRBJ2-2 TRBV19 - - CASSTVLGTGELFF TGTGCCAGTAGTACCGTACTGGGCACCGGGGAGCTGTTTTTT
TRBJ2-3 TRBV7-2 - TRBD1 CASSQPGQGYLGTDTQYF TGTGCCAGCAGCCAACCGGGACAGGGCTATCTTGGCACAGATACGCAGTATTTT
TRBJ1-1 TRBV9 once - CASSSGGEAFF TGTGCCAGCTCCAGCGGGGGTGAAGCTTTCTTT
TRBJ2-7 TRBV7-6 - - CASSPSRVGEQYF TGTGCCAGCAGCCCTAGCCGTGTGGGGGAGCAGTACTTC
TRBJ2-2 TRBV27 once - CASSSTGSESGELFF TGTGCCAGCAGCTCAACAGGGTCCGAGTCCGGGGAGCTGTTTTTT
TRBJ1-2 TRBV7-9 - - CASSEQPGYGYTF TGTGCCAGCAGCGAGCAACCGGGGTATGGCTACACCTTC
TRBJ1-2 TRBV19 - - CASEIGQSGYTF TGTGCCAGTGAGATCGGACAGAGCGGCTACACCTTC
TRBJ2-2 TRBV30 - - CAWSFTGPGELFF TGTGCCTGGAGTTTTACAGGGCCGGGGGAGCTGTTTTTT
TRBJ2-7 TRBV11-2 - - CASSLVHYEQYF TGTGCCAGCAGCTTAGTACACTACGAGCAGTACTTC
TRBJ2-7 TRBV14 - - CASSQYSAYEQYF TGTGCCAGCAGCCAATACAGCGCCTACGAGCAGTACTTC
TRBJ1-1 TRBV6-5 - - CASSYGEGNTEAFF TGTGCCAGCAGTTATGGGGAGGGGAACACTGAAGCTTTCTTT
TRBJ1-1 TRBV28 - - CASSLTWAGRGTEAFF TGTGCCAGCAGCCTGACATGGGCAGGGAGGGGGACTGAAGCTTTCTTT
TRBJ2-7 TRBV11-2 once - CASSFSYEQYF TGTGCCAGCAGCTTTAGCTACGAGCAGTACTTC
TRBJ1-4 TRBV9 - - CASSALGGTTNEKLFF TGTGCCAGCAGCGCCTTGGGGGGGACAACTAATGAAAAACTGTTTTTT
TRBJ2-7 TRBV27 - - CASSAYMGLGYEQYF TGTGCCAGCAGTGCCTACATGGGCCTGGGCTACGAGCAGTACTTC